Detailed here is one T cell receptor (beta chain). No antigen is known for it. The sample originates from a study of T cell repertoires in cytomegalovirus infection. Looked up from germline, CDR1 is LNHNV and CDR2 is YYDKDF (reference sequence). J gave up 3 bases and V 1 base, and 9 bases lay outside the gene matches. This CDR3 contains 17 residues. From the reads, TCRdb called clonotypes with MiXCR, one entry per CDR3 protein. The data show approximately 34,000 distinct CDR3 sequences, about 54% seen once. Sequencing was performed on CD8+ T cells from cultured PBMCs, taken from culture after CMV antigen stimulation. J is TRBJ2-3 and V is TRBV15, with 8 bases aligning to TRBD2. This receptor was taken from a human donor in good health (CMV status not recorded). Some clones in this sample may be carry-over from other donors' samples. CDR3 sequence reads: CATSRAGGGKGTDTQYF. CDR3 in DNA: TGTGCCACCAGCAGAGCGGGGGGGGGAAAAGGGACAGATACGCAGTATTTT.